Listed here are 3 T cell receptor beta chains from one sample, sequenced in a study of shared clonotypes between healthy human individuals. Using immunoSEQ multiplex PCR, the repertoire was profiled, and TCRdb retains in-frame clones only, with some absent. The sample records a few hundred thousand clones, about nine tenths being singletons. Source material: memory CD8+ T cells sorted from blood. Regarding subset: CD45RO+ cells pooled with CCR7-negative TemRA cells. These receptors all stem from a man younger than 35 in good health.

This chain uses TRBV7-6 with TRBJ2-1; 11 nucleotides match TRBD2. V shed 5 bases, J shed 4 bases, and the junction held 4 bases outside the gene matches. Germline CDR1 and CDR2: SGHVS and FNYEAQ. The CDR3 is made up of 15 amino acids. The CDR3 coding sequence is TGTGCCAGCAGCCCCAGACTAGCGGGGTACAATGAGCAGTTCTTC. Protein product: CASSPRLAGYNEQFF.

The V call is TRBV4-1, the J call TRBJ2-3; D gene ambiguous. The germline V gene has CDR1 MGHRA and CDR2 YSYEKL. Trimming took off 0 bases at V and 6 bases at J, with 7 bases between the two ends. The CDR3 has 13 residues. The CDR3 is CASSQEPADTQYF. In DNA, the CDR3 is TGCGCCAGCAGCCAAGAACCCGCGGATACGCAGTATTTT.

The rearrangement links TRBV29-1 to TRBJ2-6; D is unresolved. The V end lost 2 bases, the J end lost 0 bases, and 11 bases lay between the germline ends. Germline CDR1 reads SQVTM; CDR2 reads ANQGSEA. CDR3 length: 16 amino acids. CDR3 nucleotide sequence: TGCAGCGTTGAATTAGTGACCACCTCTGGGGCCAACGTCCTGACTTTC. Protein sequence: CSVELVTTSGANVLTF.